A single sample is the source of the 2 T cell receptor beta chains below, sequenced in a study of T cells after yellow fever vaccination (dated by TCRdb to between 2018 and 2020). Library method: 5' RACE. Sequencer: Illumina NovaSeq 6000. In TCRdb, the public reads were trimmed at Q25 with fastp and aligned with MiXCR, with productive beta chains retained. A single entry per CDR3 protein holds the most common genes and DNA from its merged rows. In this sample the table shows 100,000 to 150,000 distinct CDR3 sequences, over 12% of which occur a single time. In total, the top ten clones hold 35% to 45% of the sample. The sample's treatment or condition, from its label and the paper: live attenuated yellow fever vaccine strain. The sample here was CD8+ T cells sorted from PBMCs, taken 5 days after the yellow fever booster vaccination. Receptors were obtained from a man between 18 and 35 years old who received the YFV17D yellow fever vaccine.

This clonotype was found a few times. This rearrangement joins TRBV28 to TRBJ2-6; D is ambiguous. Trimming shortened V by 2 bases and J by 0 bases, and 8 bases separated the two germline ends. Germline-derived CDR1 and CDR2 are MDHEN and SYDVKM. CDR3 length: 16 residues. CDR3 nucleotide sequence: TGTGCCAGCAGTTTAGATGGGAACTCTGGGGCCAACGTCCTGACTTTC. Translated: CASSLDGNSGANVLTF.

This clonotype was counted between two and nine times. The chain combines TRBV21-1 with TRBJ2-4; the tabulated D call, TRBD1, remains unverified against the DNA. TRBV21-1 is given as a pseudogene. The length of the CDR3 is 21 residues. In DNA, the CDR3 is TGTGCCAGCAGCAATCGGGGTCCCGTGAAATGGGTCCAAAGGGGGGGAAACATTCAGTACTTC. Its translation is CASSNRGPVKWVQRGGNIQYF.